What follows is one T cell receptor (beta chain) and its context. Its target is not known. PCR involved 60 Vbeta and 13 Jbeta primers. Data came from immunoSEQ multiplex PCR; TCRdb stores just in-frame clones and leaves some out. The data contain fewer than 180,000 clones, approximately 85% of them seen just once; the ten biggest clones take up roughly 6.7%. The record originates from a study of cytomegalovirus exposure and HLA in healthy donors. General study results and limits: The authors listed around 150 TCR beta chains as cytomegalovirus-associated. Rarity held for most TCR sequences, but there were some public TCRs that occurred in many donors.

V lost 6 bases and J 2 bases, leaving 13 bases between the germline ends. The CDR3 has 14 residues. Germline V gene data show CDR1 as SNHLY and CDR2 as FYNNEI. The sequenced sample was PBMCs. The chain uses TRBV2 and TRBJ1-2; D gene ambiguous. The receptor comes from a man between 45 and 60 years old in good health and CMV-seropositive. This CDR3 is CASRLLVTNYGYTF. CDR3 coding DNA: TGTGCCAGCAGGCTATTAGTCACCAACTATGGCTACACCTTC. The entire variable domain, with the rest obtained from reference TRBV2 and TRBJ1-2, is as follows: EPEVTQTPSHQVTQMGQEVILRCVPISNHLYFYWYRQILGQKVEFLVSFYNNEISEKSEIFDDQFSVERPDGSNFTLKIRSTKLEDSAMYFCASRLLVTNYGYTFGSGTRLTVV.